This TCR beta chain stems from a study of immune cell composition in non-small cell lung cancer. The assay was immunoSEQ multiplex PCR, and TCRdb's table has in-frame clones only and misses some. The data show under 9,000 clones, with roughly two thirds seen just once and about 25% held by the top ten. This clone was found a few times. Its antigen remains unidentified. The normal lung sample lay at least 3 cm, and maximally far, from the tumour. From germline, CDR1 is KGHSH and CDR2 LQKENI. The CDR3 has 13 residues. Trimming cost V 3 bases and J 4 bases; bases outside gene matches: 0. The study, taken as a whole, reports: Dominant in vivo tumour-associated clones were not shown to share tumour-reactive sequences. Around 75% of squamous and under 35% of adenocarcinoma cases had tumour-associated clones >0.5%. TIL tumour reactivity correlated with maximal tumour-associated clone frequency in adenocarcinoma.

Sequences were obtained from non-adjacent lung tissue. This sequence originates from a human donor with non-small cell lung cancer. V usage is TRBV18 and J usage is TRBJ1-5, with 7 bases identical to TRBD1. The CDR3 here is CASSPDRNQPQHF. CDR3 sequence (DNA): TGTGCCAGCTCACCGGACAGGAATCAGCCCCAGCATTTT.